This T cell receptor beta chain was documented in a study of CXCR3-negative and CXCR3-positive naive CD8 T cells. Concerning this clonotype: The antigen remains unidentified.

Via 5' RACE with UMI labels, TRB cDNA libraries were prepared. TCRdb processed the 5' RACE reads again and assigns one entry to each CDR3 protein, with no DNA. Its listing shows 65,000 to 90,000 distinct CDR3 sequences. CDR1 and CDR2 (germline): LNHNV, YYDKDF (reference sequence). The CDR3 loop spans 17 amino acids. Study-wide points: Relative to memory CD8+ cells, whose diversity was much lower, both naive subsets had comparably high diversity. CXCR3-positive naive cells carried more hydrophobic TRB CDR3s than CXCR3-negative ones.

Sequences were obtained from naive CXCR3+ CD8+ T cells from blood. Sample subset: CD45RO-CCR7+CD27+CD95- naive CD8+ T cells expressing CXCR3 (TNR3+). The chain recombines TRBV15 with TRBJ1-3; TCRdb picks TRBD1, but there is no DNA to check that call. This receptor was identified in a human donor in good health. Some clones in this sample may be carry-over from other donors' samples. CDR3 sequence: CATSRATGRTPRNTIYF.